The present T cell receptor (beta chain) was sequenced within a study of T cell repertoires in cytomegalovirus infection (dated 2019 in TCRdb). For context, the study as a whole: Peptide stimulations targeted recently identified HLA-C-restricted CMV epitopes, whose presentation resists viral immunomodulation, together with well-studied HLA-B-restricted epitopes. The HLA type of each donor mattered for the analysis, because public TCR beta signatures pointed to carriage of CMV infection along with the matching HLA type. General conclusions and limits of the study: The ex vivo response was dominated by HLA-C-restricted CMV-specific TCR beta clonotypes, which also provided the single most frequent clonotype in two of eight donors. Carriers of CMV infection plus the relevant HLA type were discriminated by the cumulative frequency of public TCR beta family members in the study cohort and in an independent approximately 350-donor cohort.

For sequencing, an Illumina HiSeq 1500 was employed. The public reads were quality trimmed at Q25 with fastp and then assembled into clones with MiXCR by TCRdb, keeping productive beta chains. Duplicate CDR3 protein sequences are folded into a single record with the most common DNA and genes. The sample table records around 340,000 distinct CDR3 sequences; around 29% of these occur just once. The ten largest account for approximately 20% of the sample. The label giving this sample's treatment or condition can be read as: in vitro stimulation with specific CMV peptide epitopes to enrich CMV-specific T cells. This clonotype showed up just a few times. The specificity of this receptor is unknown. It has no much larger one-base neighbor in the sample; base qualities were not kept. Including cysteine and phenylalanine, the CDR3 has 14 amino acids. The DNA shown is the 42-base CDR3, in frame from base 1. From the germline V gene (reference sequence), CDR1 is SEHNR and CDR2 is FQNEAQ. V is reduced by 4 bases and J by 9 bases, leaving a spacing of 18 bases between them.

The rearrangement combines TRBV7-9 with TRBJ2-5; D gene: possibly TRBD2, on 6 matching bases. Sequencing used cultured PBMCs, obtained from culture after CMV antigen stimulation. The clonotype was recovered from a human donor in good health (CMV status not recorded). Some clones in this sample may be carry-over from other donors' samples. This receptor has the CDR3 CASSSGGSLEAQYF. The DNA sequence is given as TGTGCCAGCAGCTCCGGGGGAAGCCTCGAGGCCCAGTACTTC.